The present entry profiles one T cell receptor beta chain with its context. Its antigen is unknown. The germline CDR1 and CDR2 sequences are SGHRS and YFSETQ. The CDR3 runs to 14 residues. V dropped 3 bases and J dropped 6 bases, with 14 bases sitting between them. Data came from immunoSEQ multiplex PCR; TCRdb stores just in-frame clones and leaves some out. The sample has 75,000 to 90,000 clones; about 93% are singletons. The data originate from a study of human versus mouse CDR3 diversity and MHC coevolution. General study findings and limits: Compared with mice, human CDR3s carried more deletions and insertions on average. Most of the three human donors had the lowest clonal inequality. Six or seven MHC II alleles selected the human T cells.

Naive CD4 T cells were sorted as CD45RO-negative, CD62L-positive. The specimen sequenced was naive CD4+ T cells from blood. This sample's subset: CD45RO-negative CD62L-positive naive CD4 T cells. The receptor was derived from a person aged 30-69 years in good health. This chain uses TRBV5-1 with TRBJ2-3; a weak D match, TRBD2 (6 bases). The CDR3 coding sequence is TGCGCCAGCAGCTCACGACTAGGGCTCGATACGCAGTATTTT. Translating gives CASSSRLGLDTQYF.